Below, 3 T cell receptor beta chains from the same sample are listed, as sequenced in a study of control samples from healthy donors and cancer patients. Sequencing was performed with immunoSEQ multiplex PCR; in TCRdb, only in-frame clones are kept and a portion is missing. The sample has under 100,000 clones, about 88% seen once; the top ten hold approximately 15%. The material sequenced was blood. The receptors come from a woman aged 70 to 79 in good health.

As DNA, the CDR3 is TGTGCCAGTAGTATCGGGACGGCTGGAAACACCATATATTTT. As protein: CASSIGTAGNTIYF. The genes are TRBV19 and TRBJ1-3; D perhaps matches TRBD1 (5 bases). The ends were cut back, 3 bases at V and 2 bases at J, with 8 bases in the middle. In germline, CDR1 is LNHDA, CDR2 SQIVND (reference sequence). The CDR3 is 14 amino acids.

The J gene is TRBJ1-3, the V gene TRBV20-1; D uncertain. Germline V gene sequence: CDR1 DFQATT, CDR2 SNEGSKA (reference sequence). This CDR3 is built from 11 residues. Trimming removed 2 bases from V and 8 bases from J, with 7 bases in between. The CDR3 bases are TGCAGTGCTAGACCGGAGGACACCATATATTTT. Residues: CSARPEDTIYF.

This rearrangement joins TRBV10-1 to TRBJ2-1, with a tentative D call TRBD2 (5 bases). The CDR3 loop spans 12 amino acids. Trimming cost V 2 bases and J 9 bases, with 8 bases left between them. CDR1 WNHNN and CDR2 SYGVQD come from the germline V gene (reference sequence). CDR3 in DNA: TGCGCCAGCAGTGAGACTAGTAGTGAGCAGTTCTTC. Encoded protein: CASSETSSEQFF.